These 27 T cell receptor beta chains were all obtained from the same sample, sequenced in a study of blood T cell repertoires in COVID-19 (dated by TCRdb to the early 2020s). The library was prepared using the immunoSEQ multiplex PCR assay. As stored in TCRdb, this immuneACCESS dataset retains in-frame rearrangements with V and J assigned. A fraction of the clones does not appear; measured against another copy, unresolved V genes explain less than half of the discrepancy, and the remainder lacks a known reason. Counted in this sample were 85,000 to 95,000 clones; about 90% of them appeared once. Jointly, the top ten make up 7% to 9% of the sample. Sequenced: peripheral blood. The source of these receptors is a human donor with acute or convalescent COVID-19. The donor label of this sample is uncertain.

The chain has TRBV9 and TRBJ2-6, with D unclear. The CDR3 covers 13 residues. The germline V and J ends were trimmed by 2 bases and 4 bases, with 4 bases remaining between them. The germline CDR1 and CDR2 sequences are SGDLS and YYNGEE. CDR3 coding DNA: TGTGCCAGCAGCGTCAGGGGGGCCAACGTCCTGACTTTC. It codes for CASSVRGANVLTF.

The V gene is TRBV18, the J gene TRBJ1-3; possibly TRBD1 for D (6 bases). The V end lost 3 bases, the J end lost 0 bases, and 12 bases lay between the germline ends. This CDR3 is built from 16 residues. Germline CDR1 is KGHSH and CDR2 is LQKENI. CDR3 residues: CASSPQDSLSGNTIYF. CDR3 sequence (DNA): TGTGCCAGCTCACCCCAGGACAGCCTCTCTGGAAACACCATATATTTT.

This clone was detected once. The chain uses TRBV18 and TRBJ2-7; 8 bases agree with TRBD1. V lost 1 base, J lost 6 bases, and 2 bases stayed unmatched. CDR3 length equals 13 residues. Germline CDR1 is KGHSH and CDR2 is LQKENI. CDR3 protein: CASSPLDRAEQYF. The CDR3 coding sequence is TGTGCCAGCTCACCACTGGACAGGGCCGAGCAGTACTTC. Drawing the rest from reference TRBV18 and TRBJ2-7, the complete variable domain is NAGVMQNPRHLVRRRGQEARLRCSPMKGHSHVYWYRQLPEEGLKFMVYLQKENIIDESGMPKERFSAEFPKEGPSILRIQQVVRGDSAAYFCASSPLDRAEQYFGPGTRLTVT.

The chain carries TRBV6-2 or TRBV6-3 and TRBJ2-4; 7 bases are a match to TRBD1. The CDR3 has 11 residues. The V gene end was trimmed by 4 bases and the J gene end by 15 bases; junction bases not matched to a gene: 6. CDR1 is MNHEY, CDR2 SVGEGT, per germline. The CDR3 loop reads CASSSTGYSYF. The CDR3 nucleotides read TGTGCCAGCAGTTCGACAGGGTATTCGTACTTC.

This sequence joins TRBV3-1 (or the pseudogene TRBV3-2) and TRBJ1-5; 9 bases match TRBD1. This CDR3 has 14 residues. Germline values: CDR1 LGHDT, CDR2 YNNKEL (reference sequence). The V segment lost 4 bases and the J segment 6 bases; nucleotides outside the gene matches: 4. CDR3 nucleotides: TGTGCCAGCAGCCCAGGGACAGGGAGTCAGCCCCAGCATTTT. Its translation: CASSPGTGSQPQHF.

This clone was picked up one time. This chain links TRBV2 with TRBJ2-7; TRBD1 matches 8 bases. This CDR3 is 15 amino acids long. The ends lost 9 bases at V and 5 bases at J; junction bases unmatched: 15. The germline CDR1 and CDR2 sequences are SNHLY and FYNNEI. CDR3 nucleotides: TGTGCCAGGAGAGAGTATGACAGGGGATCCCACGAGCAGTACTTC. This sequence encodes CARREYDRGSHEQYF.

CDR3 residues: CATSWGQATEKLFF. As DNA, the CDR3 is TGTGCCACCAGCTGGGGACAGGCAACAGAAAAACTGTTTTTT. The chain carries TRBV15 and TRBJ1-4, with 8 bases fitting TRBD1. Trimming took 5 bases from V and 8 from J; bases not matched to a gene: 7. Germline lookup yields CDR1 LNHNV and CDR2 YYDKDF (reference sequence). The CDR3 is made up of 14 amino acids. Together with reference TRBV15 and TRBJ1-4, the CDR3 gives the full variable domain: DAMVIQNPRYQVTQFGKPVTLSCSQTLNHNVMYWYQQKSSQAPKLLFHYYDKDFNNEADTPDNFQSRRPNTSFCFLDIRSPGLGDTAMYLCATSWGQATEKLFFGSGTQLSVL.

This clone was detected only a few times. CDR3 region: CASRDRGYEQYF. The CDR3 nucleotides read TGTGCCAGTAGGGACAGGGGCTACGAGCAGTACTTC. The rearrangement uses TRBV19 and TRBJ2-7; TRBD1 matches 9 bases. The CDR3 has 12 amino acids. From germline, CDR1 is LNHDA and CDR2 SQIVND (reference sequence). J gave up 3 bases and V 6 bases, and 0 bases lay outside the gene matches.

The rearrangement uses TRBV9 and TRBJ2-5; D remains ambiguous. Trimming left V 0 bases short and J 2 bases short, with 5 bases between. Looked up from germline, CDR1 is SGDLS and CDR2 is YYNGEE. This CDR3 has 13 amino acids. CDR3 protein: CASSVDPQETQYF. As DNA, the CDR3 is TGTGCCAGCAGCGTAGATCCGCAAGAGACCCAGTACTTC.

The chain employs TRBV11-3 and TRBJ1-5; a possible D gene is TRBD1 (5 bases). The length of the CDR3 is 19 residues. The germline gives CDR1 SGHNT, CDR2 YENEEA. Trimming took 2 bases from V and 1 from J, leaving 21 bases between them. CDR3 in DNA: TGTGCCAGCAGCTTATCTCGCAGGGTAAAGTGGGGAAGCAATCAGCCCCAGCATTTT. Amino acid sequence: CASSLSRRVKWGSNQPQHF.

The chain is built from TRBV9 and TRBJ2-3; 7 positions match TRBD2. Germline lookup yields CDR1 SGDLS and CDR2 YYNGEE. The CDR3 loop spans 14 amino acids. The V and J ends lost 0 bases and 6 bases, in that order; junction bases with no gene match: 4. CDR3 region: CASSVGGGGDTQYF. In nucleotides, the CDR3 is TGTGCCAGCAGCGTAGGCGGGGGAGGCGATACGCAGTATTTT.

CDR3 DNA: TGTGCCAGCAGCTTAGCGCCAGCGGGGGGGCCGATCGGGGAGCTGTTTTTT. This encodes CASSLAPAGGPIGELFF. V is TRBV7-9 and J is TRBJ2-2; 10 positions agree with TRBD2. V lost 0 bases, J lost 7 bases, and 8 bases stayed unmatched. CDR3 length: 17 amino acids. From germline, CDR1 is SEHNR and CDR2 FQNEAQ (reference sequence). Supplemented by reference TRBV7-9 and TRBJ2-2, the full variable domain reads DTGVSQNPRHKITKRGQNVTFRCDPISEHNRLYWYRQTLGQGPEFLTYFQNEAQLEKSRLLSDRFSAERPKGSFSTLEIQRTEQGDSAMYLCASSLAPAGGPIGELFFGEGSRLTVL.

The chain links TRBV6-5 to TRBJ1-3, with D possibly matching TRBD1 (5 bases). Per germline, CDR1 MNHEY and CDR2 SVGAGI. The V gene lost 2 bases and the J gene lost 0 bases, with 8 bases spanning the gap. This CDR3 contains 15 residues. The CDR3 protein is CASSYRGNSGNTIYF. The DNA of the CDR3 is TGTGCCAGCAGTTACCGGGGGAACTCTGGAAACACCATATATTTT.

The chain carries TRBV2 and TRBJ2-7, with D maybe TRBD1 (6 bases). CDR3 length: 15 amino acids. Germline V gene lookup returns CDR1 SNHLY and CDR2 FYNNEI. V lost 7 bases, J lost 0 bases, and 16 bases lay in between. For the CDR3, the DNA is TGTGCCAGCACGCTGACAGGAGTTAGCTCCTACGAGCAGTACTTC. This gives the protein CASTLTGVSSYEQYF.

This rearrangement joins TRBV5-1 to TRBJ1-2, with D maybe TRBD1 (5 bases). From germline, CDR1 is SGHRS and CDR2 YFSETQ. The CDR3 is made up of 14 amino acids. Trimming shortened V by 4 bases and J by 0 bases, and 10 bases separated the two germline ends. The CDR3 region is CASSEMDTNYGYTF. CDR3 DNA sequence: TGCGCCAGCAGCGAGATGGACACTAACTATGGCTACACCTTC. Combining the CDR3 with reference TRBV5-1 and TRBJ1-2 gives the whole variable domain KAGVTQTPRYLIKTRGQQVTLSCSPISGHRSVSWYQQTPGQGLQFLFEYFSETQRNKGNFPGRFSGRQFSNSRSEMNVSTLELGDSALYLCASSEMDTNYGYTFGSGTRLTVV.

The J gene is TRBJ1-1, the V gene TRBV7-9; the match to TRBD1 covers 7 bases. This CDR3 region has 16 residues. Trimming cost V 2 bases and J 2 bases; bases outside gene matches: 8. The germline gives CDR1 SEHNR, CDR2 FQNEAQ (reference sequence). The CDR3 DNA is TGTGCCAGCAGCTTACCTCCCGGGACAGTCAACACTGAAGCTTTCTTT. Translation: CASSLPPGTVNTEAFF.

The genes are TRBV2 and TRBJ1-1; D unresolved. The germline gives CDR1 SNHLY, CDR2 FYNNEI. The CDR3 is 11 amino acids. Trimming cost V 4 bases and J 5 bases, with 5 bases left between them. CDR3: CASSVRTEAFF. The CDR3 DNA follows: TGTGCCAGCAGTGTGAGGACTGAAGCTTTCTTT.

The J gene is TRBJ1-3, the V gene TRBV5-1, with 12 positions matching TRBD1. V was clipped by 1 base and J by 8 bases; unmatched bases: 4. The CDR3 is made up of 15 amino acids. The germline V gene encodes CDR1 SGHRS and CDR2 YFSETQ. The CDR3 reads CASSLRGQGADTIYF. DNA for the CDR3: TGCGCCAGCAGCTTGCGGGGACAGGGGGCGGACACCATATATTTT. Filled out from reference TRBV5-1 and TRBJ1-3, the complete variable domain reads KAGVTQTPRYLIKTRGQQVTLSCSPISGHRSVSWYQQTPGQGLQFLFEYFSETQRNKGNFPGRFSGRQFSNSRSEMNVSTLELGDSALYLCASSLRGQGADTIYFGEGSWLTVV.

CDR3 bases: TGTGCCAGCAGCCAATCCGGACACGGTGAAAAACTGTTTTTT. This gives the protein CASSQSGHGEKLFF. The chain is built from TRBV9 and TRBJ1-4, with a possible D match to TRBD1 (5 bases). Trimming pared 4 bases from V and 7 bases from J, leaving 14 bases between. In germline, CDR1 is SGDLS, CDR2 YYNGEE. There are 14 residues in the CDR3. Complete variable domain (other parts from reference TRBV9 and TRBJ1-4): DSGVTQTPKHLITATGQRVTLRCSPRSGDLSVYWYQQSLDQGLQFLIQYYNGEERAKGNILERFSAQQFPDLHSELNLSSLELGDSALYFCASSQSGHGEKLFFGSGTQLSVL.

The V call is TRBV6-5, the J call TRBJ1-6, with a possible D match to TRBD1 (5 bases). This CDR3 is 14 amino acids long. Germline assignment: CDR1 MNHEY and CDR2 SVGAGI. The V end lost 6 bases, the J end lost 8 bases, and 14 bases lay between the germline ends. The chain's CDR3 is CASRSGTGDSPLHF. CDR3 DNA sequence: TGTGCCAGCAGGTCCGGGACGGGGGATTCACCCCTCCACTTT.

This chain connects TRBV28 to TRBJ2-4; tentative D call: TRBD1 (5 bases). The ends were cut back, 5 bases at V and 2 bases at J, with 19 bases in the middle. The CDR3 has 17 amino acids. Germline values: CDR1 MDHEN, CDR2 SYDVKM. The CDR3 loop reads CASSLLSFQGTKNIQYF. In DNA, the CDR3 is TGTGCCAGCAGTCTCCTAAGTTTCCAGGGTACCAAAAACATTCAGTACTTC. The whole variable domain, remainder taken from reference TRBV28 and TRBJ2-4, is DVKVTQSSRYLVKRTGEKVFLECVQDMDHENMFWYRQDPGLGLRLIYFSYDVKMKEKGDIPEGYSVSREKKERFSLILESASTNQTSMYLCASSLLSFQGTKNIQYFGAGTRLSVL.

The chain joins TRBV20-1 to TRBJ1-4; D not resolved. The CDR3 has 15 amino acids. Germline V lookup: CDR1 DFQATT, CDR2 SNEGSKA (reference sequence). Trimming removed 3 bases from V and 1 base from J, with 12 bases in between. CDR3 DNA sequence: TGCAGTGCTAGTGGAATACAGTTAACTAATGAAAAACTGTTTTTT. This codes for CSASGIQLTNEKLFF.

The V call is TRBV7-3, the J call TRBJ1-2; TRBD1 matches 8 bases. Germline values: CDR1 SGHTA, CDR2 FQGTGA. The trim removed 5 bases at V and 3 bases at J, leaving 5 bases unmatched. This CDR3 comprises 14 residues. The CDR3 spells CASSLGQGDYGYTF. In nucleotides, the CDR3 is TGTGCCAGCAGCCTAGGACAGGGTGACTATGGCTACACCTTC.

V and J are TRBV11-2 and TRBJ2-4, with 7 bases that match TRBD2. Germline-derived CDR1 and CDR2 are SGHAT and FQNNGV. J gave up 2 bases and V 3 bases, and 10 bases lay outside the gene matches. The CDR3 totals 17 residues. The CDR3 DNA follows: TGTGCCAGCAGCTTGAGGGGCGGGGAGGGAACCAAAAACATTCAGTACTTC. Protein: CASSLRGGEGTKNIQYF.

The CDR3 spells CASSQGTSVETQYF. The DNA of the CDR3 is TGTGCCAGCAGCCAAGGGACTAGCGTAGAGACCCAGTACTTC. The rearrangement joins TRBV4-2 to TRBJ2-5; 9 bases match TRBD2. Trimming took 1 base from V and 4 from J; bases not matched to a gene: 1. Per germline, CDR1 LGHNA and CDR2 YNFKEQ. This CDR3 region has 14 residues.

The V gene is TRBV7-3, the J gene TRBJ2-1, with D possibly matching TRBD2 (6 bases). Deletions cut 3 bases from V and 4 bases from J, with 13 bases between. The germline gives CDR1 SGHTA, CDR2 FQGTGA. The CDR3 loop spans 15 amino acids. The CDR3 loop is CASSFRPAGYNEQFF. In DNA, the CDR3 is TGTGCCAGCAGCTTCCGTCCTGCGGGGTACAATGAGCAGTTCTTC.

The gene calls are TRBV19 and TRBJ2-2, with 10 bases lining up with TRBD1. Trimming took 6 bases from V and 5 from J; bases not matched to a gene: 6. The CDR3 has 15 amino acids. Looked up from germline, CDR1 is LNHDA and CDR2 is SQIVND (reference sequence). The CDR3 is CASREAGQGTGELFF. CDR3 DNA sequence: TGTGCCAGTAGGGAAGCGGGACAGGGGACCGGGGAGCTGTTTTTT.